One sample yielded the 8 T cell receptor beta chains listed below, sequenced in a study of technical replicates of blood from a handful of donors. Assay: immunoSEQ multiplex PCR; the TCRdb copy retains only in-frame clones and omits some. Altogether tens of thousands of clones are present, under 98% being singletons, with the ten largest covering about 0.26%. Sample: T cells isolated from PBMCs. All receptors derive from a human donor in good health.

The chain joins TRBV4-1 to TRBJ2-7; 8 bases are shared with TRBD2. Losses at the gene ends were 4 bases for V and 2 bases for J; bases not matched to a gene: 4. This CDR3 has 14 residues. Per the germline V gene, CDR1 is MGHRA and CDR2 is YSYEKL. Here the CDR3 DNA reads TGCGCCAGCAGCCCGCTAGCGGGCGCCTACGAGCAGTACTTC. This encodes CASSPLAGAYEQYF.

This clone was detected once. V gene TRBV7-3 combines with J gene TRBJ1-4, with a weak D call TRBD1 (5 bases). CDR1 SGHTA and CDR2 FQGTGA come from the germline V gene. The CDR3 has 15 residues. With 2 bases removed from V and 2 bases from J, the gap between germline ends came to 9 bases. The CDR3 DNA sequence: TGTGCCAGCAGCTTATATGGGGGGACTAATGAAAAACTGTTTTTT. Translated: CASSLYGGTNEKLFF.

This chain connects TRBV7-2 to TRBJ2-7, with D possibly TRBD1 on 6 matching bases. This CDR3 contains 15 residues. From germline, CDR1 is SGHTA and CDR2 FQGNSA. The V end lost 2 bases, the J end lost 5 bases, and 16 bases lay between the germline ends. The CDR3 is CASSLQTGSQNEQYF. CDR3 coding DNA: TGTGCCAGCAGCTTACAAACAGGGAGTCAAAACGAGCAGTACTTC.

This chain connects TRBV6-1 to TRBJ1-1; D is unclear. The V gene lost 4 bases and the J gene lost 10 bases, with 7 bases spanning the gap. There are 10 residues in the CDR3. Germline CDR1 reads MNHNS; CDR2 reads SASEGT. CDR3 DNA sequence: TGTGCCAGCAGTGCCGGTCTAGCTTTCTTT. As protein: CASSAGLAFF.

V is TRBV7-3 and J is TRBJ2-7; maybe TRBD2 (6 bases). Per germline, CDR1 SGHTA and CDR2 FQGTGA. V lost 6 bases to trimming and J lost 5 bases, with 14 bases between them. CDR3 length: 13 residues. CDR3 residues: CASREVGGDEQYF. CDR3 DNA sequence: TGTGCCAGCAGGGAGGTGGGGGGAGACGAGCAGTACTTC.

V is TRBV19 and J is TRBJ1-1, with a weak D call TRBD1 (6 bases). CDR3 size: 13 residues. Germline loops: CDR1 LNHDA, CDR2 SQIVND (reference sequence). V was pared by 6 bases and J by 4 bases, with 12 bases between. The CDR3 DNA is TGTGCCAGTAGGGACAGAGGTTCCACTGAAGCTTTCTTT. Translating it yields CASRDRGSTEAFF.

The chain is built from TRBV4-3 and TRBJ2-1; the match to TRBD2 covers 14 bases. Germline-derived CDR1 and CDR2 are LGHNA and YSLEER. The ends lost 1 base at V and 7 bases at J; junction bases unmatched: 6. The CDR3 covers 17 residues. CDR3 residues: CASSQGTTSGRVNEQFF. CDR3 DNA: TGCGCCAGCAGCCAAGGGACGACTAGCGGGAGGGTAAATGAGCAGTTCTTC.

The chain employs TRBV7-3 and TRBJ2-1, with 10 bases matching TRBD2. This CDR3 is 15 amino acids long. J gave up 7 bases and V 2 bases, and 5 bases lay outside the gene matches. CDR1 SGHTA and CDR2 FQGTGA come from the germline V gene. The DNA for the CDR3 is TGTGCCAGCAGCTTATCTGGACTAGCGGTAAATGAGCAGTTCTTC. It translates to CASSLSGLAVNEQFF.